The 23 T cell receptor beta chains reported below all come from one sample, sequenced in a study of identical twins. TCRdb reprocessed the 5' RACE reads with MiXCR, giving one entry per CDR3 protein. The sample has around 1.7 million distinct CDR3 sequences; roughly 35% are singletons. The sample comprised cord blood. The origin of the receptors is a newborn girl in good health.

The count of this clonotype is one. The genes are TRBV4-2 and TRBJ2-7; no clear D. This CDR3 comprises 14 residues. V lost 1 base, J lost 10 bases, and 17 bases lay in between. Germline V lookup: CDR1 LGHNA, CDR2 YNFKEQ. CDR3 sequence: CASSQGPSYYPQYF. The CDR3 bases are TGTGCCAGCAGCCAAGGTCCTTCTTACTATCCCCAGTACTTC.

The chain has TRBV4-1 and TRBJ1-6, with D uncertain. The CDR3 is 15 amino acids. In germline, CDR1 is MGHRA, CDR2 YSYEKL. Trimming cost V 2 bases and J 5 bases, with 10 bases left between them. The CDR3 sequence: CASSQLGRNNSPLHF. The DNA for the CDR3 is TGCGCCAGCAGCCAATTAGGACGGAATAATTCACCCCTCCACTTT.

The chain links TRBV4-1 to TRBJ1-1; no clear D. The CDR3 runs 18 residues. Germline V CDR1 and CDR2: MGHRA, YSYEKL. The V end was cut by 5 bases, the J end by 3 bases, with 25 bases between. Here the CDR3 reads CASSSPLRGKAGHTEAFF. The CDR3 DNA sequence: TGCGCCAGCAGCTCACCCTTGCGTGGCAAGGCGGGTCACACTGAAGCTTTCTTT.

The DNA for the CDR3 is TGTGCCAGCAGTTTCCAGGCTAGCGGGAGAGATACGCAGTATTTT. Translation: CASSFQASGRDTQYF. V and J are TRBV12-3 or TRBV12-4 and TRBJ2-3; 10 positions agree with TRBD2. The V segment lost 3 bases and the J segment 5 bases; nucleotides outside the gene matches: 5. The CDR3 spans 15 residues.

The chain combines TRBV28 with TRBJ1-5; 11 bases agree with TRBD1. This CDR3 comprises 16 residues. The germline V gene encodes CDR1 MDHEN and CDR2 SYDVKM. J was trimmed by 5 bases and V by 4 bases; bases with no gene match: 7. The CDR3 region is CASSSTWTGGYQPQHF. The CDR3 DNA reads as TGTGCCAGCAGTTCCACTTGGACAGGGGGCTATCAGCCCCAGCATTTT.

This clonotype was seen more than once but under ten times. The chain couples TRBV2 to TRBJ2-4, with 7 bases matching TRBD1. The J call could be wrong; TRBJ2-7 is a better fit for the DNA end. Looked up from germline, CDR1 is SNHLY and CDR2 is FYNNEI. The CDR3 extends over 13 amino acids. The CDR3 DNA reads as TGTGCAGACAGGGCAGGGAAGTCATCCGAGCAGTACTTC. This translates into CADRAGKSSEQYF.

Only a few counts were recorded for this clonotype. The chain combines TRBV5-1 with TRBJ1-4; TRBD1 might be the D (6 bases). Trimming took 3 bases from V and 7 from J, leaving 16 bases between them. The CDR3 is 15 amino acids. CDR1 is SGHRS and CDR2 is YFSETQ in the germline V gene. The CDR3 region is CASSSGTGGGEKLFF. The CDR3, as DNA: TGCGCCAGCAGCTCGGGAACAGGAGGGGGTGAAAAACTGTTTTTT.

This sequence joins TRBV10-3 and TRBJ1-2; 7 positions match TRBD1. The trim removed 2 bases at V and 4 bases at J, leaving 4 bases unmatched. Germline CDR1 reads ENHRY; CDR2 reads SYGVKD. CDR3 length equals 14 residues. The CDR3 sequence is CAISEEGAGYGYTF. CDR3 nucleotides: TGTGCCATCAGTGAGGAGGGGGCAGGCTATGGCTACACCTTC.

V and J are TRBV12-3 or TRBV12-4 and TRBJ2-1; TRBD2 agrees at 7 bases. J was trimmed by 6 bases and V by 3 bases; bases with no gene match: 14. This CDR3 comprises 17 residues. CDR3 DNA sequence: TGTGCCAGCAGTTTCATTGGAGGACTAGGATGGGGCAATGAGCAGTTCTTC. Protein sequence: CASSFIGGLGWGNEQFF.

A remark on this clonotype: A read error likely explains this, since a far larger clone differs by one base. The chain links TRBV6-1 to TRBJ1-5, with D maybe TRBD1 (5 bases). Trimming cost V 7 bases and J 2 bases, with 9 bases left between them. This CDR3 is 13 amino acids long. Germline V gives CDR1 MNHNS, CDR2 SASEGT. The CDR3 reads CASNFRGNQPQHF. As DNA, the CDR3 is TGTGCCAGCAATTTCAGGGGCAATCAGCCCCAGCATTTT.

About this clonotype itself: A read error may produce the germline difference seen at one junction end. The V gene is TRBV20-1, the J gene TRBJ1-2, with 8 bases matching TRBD1. Germline V gene sequence: CDR1 DFQATT, CDR2 SNEGSKA (reference sequence). This CDR3 comprises 14 residues. The CDR3 region is CSAREGDRNYGYTF. The CDR3 bases are TGCAGTGCCAGAGAGGGGGACAGGAACTATGGCTACACCTTC.

The chain joins TRBV20-1 to TRBJ2-3, with TRBD1 matching 8 bases. Germline V gene lookup returns CDR1 DFQATT and CDR2 SNEGSKA (reference sequence). The CDR3 length is 19 residues. V gave up 0 bases and J gave up 2 bases; unmatched junction bases: 16. This CDR3 is CSARDPGGRNYGYTDTQYF. The CDR3 DNA follows: TGCAGTGCTAGAGATCCAGGGGGCCGGAACTATGGCTACACAGATACGCAGTATTTT.

This chain joins TRBV12-3 or TRBV12-4 and TRBJ1-5; D might be TRBD1 (6 bases). The CDR3 spans 15 residues. V lost 5 bases and J lost 1, with 12 bases in between. CDR3 coding DNA: TGTGCCAGCAGTCAGGGGAGGAGGAGCAATCAGCCCCAGCATTTT. Its translation: CASSQGRRSNQPQHF.

This clonotype was counted only a few times. The chain is built from TRBV28 and TRBJ2-3; 7 bases agree with TRBD1. The V gene end was trimmed by 3 bases and the J gene end by 4 bases; junction bases not matched to a gene: 4. Germline CDR1 and CDR2: MDHEN and SYDVKM. The CDR3 is 14 amino acids. The CDR3, as DNA: TGTGCCAGCAGTTTGGGACAGTGGGCAGATACGCAGTATTTT. Residues: CASSLGQWADTQYF. Filled out from reference TRBV28 and TRBJ2-3, the complete variable domain reads DVKVTQSSRYLVKRTGEKVFLECVQDMDHENMFWYRQDPGLGLRLIYFSYDVKMKEKGDIPEGYSVSREKKERFSLILESASTNQTSMYLCASSLGQWADTQYFGPGTRLTVL.

The genes are TRBV29-1 and TRBJ2-5; tentatively, D is TRBD1 or TRBD2 (5 bases each). The J call may be wrong; the DNA end is better matched by TRBJ2-7. The CDR3 covers 15 residues. Looked up from germline, CDR1 is SQVTM and CDR2 is ANQGSEA. This CDR3 reads CSVAYRRDAPYEQYF. The CDR3 nucleotides read TGCAGCGTTGCCTATCGACGGGACGCTCCCTACGAGCAGTACTTC.

The V gene is TRBV6-5, the J gene TRBJ1-2; D not certain. CDR1 and CDR2 from the germline V gene are MNHEY and SVGAGI. This CDR3 is 15 amino acids long. Trimming cost V 4 bases and J 2 bases, with 14 bases left between them. CDR3 DNA sequence: TGTGCCAGCAGTTCCCTATGGACGGTGAACTATGGCTACACCTTC. This translates into CASSSLWTVNYGYTF.

Notes on this clonotype: Germline is not matched at one junction end, which may reflect a read error. The chain couples TRBV30 to TRBJ2-5, with no clear D. The DNA end lines up better with TRBJ2-7; the J call may be wrong. The CDR3 loop spans 10 amino acids. The V gene's germline CDR1 is GTSNPN and CDR2 SVGIG (reference sequence). This chain's CDR3 is CSWSGNEQYF. CDR3 bases: TGTTCCTGGAGTGGTAACGAGCAGTACTTC.

The chain links TRBV11-1 to TRBJ2-5; unclear D gene. Trimming shortened V by 1 base and J by 0 bases, and 12 bases separated the two germline ends. The CDR3 is 16 amino acids. Germline V gene data show CDR1 as SGHAT and CDR2 as FQDESV (reference sequence). The CDR3 DNA reads as TGTGCCAGCAGCTTAGGAAATTCGGCCTACCAAGAGACCCAGTACTTC. This codes for CASSLGNSAYQETQYF.

The V gene is TRBV24-1, the J gene TRBJ2-7, with TRBD2 matching over 14 bases. Losses at the gene ends were 7 bases for V and 7 bases for J; bases not matched to a gene: 2. The CDR3 is 13 amino acids. Germline V lookup: CDR1 KGHDR, CDR2 SFDVKD. The CDR3 protein is CATRGLAGEEQYF. The CDR3 nucleotides are TGTGCCACCAGGGGACTAGCGGGAGAGGAGCAGTACTTC.

The chain carries TRBV6-1 and TRBJ2-5; D may be TRBD1 (5 bases). Germline V gene lookup returns CDR1 MNHNS and CDR2 SASEGT. V was cut by 7 bases and J by 3 bases, with 12 bases left in between. This CDR3 region has 13 residues. The CDR3 sequence: CASTGHRKETQYF. CDR3 DNA: TGTGCCAGCACCGGACACAGAAAAGAGACCCAGTACTTC.

This clonotype was picked up one time. The V gene is TRBV3-1, the J gene TRBJ2-2; D gene ambiguous. Germline V gene lookup returns CDR1 LGHDT and CDR2 YNNKEL (reference sequence). The CDR3 has 15 amino acids. V shed 4 bases and J shed 1 base, with 10 bases lying between them. As DNA, the CDR3 is TGTGCCAGCAGCCCATCCCCTAGGAACACCGGGGAGCTGTTTTTT. It yields the protein CASSPSPRNTGELFF.

This clonotype was counted a few times. The rearrangement uses TRBV7-9 and TRBJ2-3; tentative D call: TRBD2 (5 bases). Trimming took 5 bases from V and 2 from J, leaving 17 bases between them. The CDR3 length is 16 residues. Germline CDR1 and CDR2: SEHNR and FQNEAQ (reference sequence). The chain's CDR3 is CASSLSSSPPTDTQYF. The CDR3 coding sequence is TGTGCCAGCAGCCTCTCCTCTAGCCCACCCACAGATACGCAGTATTTT.

This clonotype was recorded many times. This chain joins TRBV12-3 or TRBV12-4 and TRBJ1-2; 8 bases match TRBD1. This CDR3 is 14 amino acids long. V shed 6 bases and J 4 bases; nucleotides not matched to a gene: 7. The CDR3 nucleotides read TGTGCCAGCAGCCCTGGACAGGGAGGCTATGGCTACACCTTC. It translates to CASSPGQGGYGYTF.